Listed below are T cell receptor beta chains from one sample, sequenced in a study of blood T cell repertoires in COVID-19. Data came from immunoSEQ multiplex PCR; TCRdb stores just in-frame clones and leaves some out. Here the sample spans some 41,000 clones, more than 65% being singletons. Material for sequencing was peripheral blood. Receptor source: a woman aged 70-85 years with acute or convalescent COVID-19. Each CDR3 is given with its conserved first and last residue. The D gene is left open where the match is weak. Expanded clones get a size class; other rows say once, few or many, or leave the size out.

>TRBJ2-1|.|TRBV7-3|.
CASSFQGVREQFF
TGTGCCAGCAGCTTCCAAGGGGTCCGTGAGCAGTTCTTC
>TRBJ1-1|.|TRBV28|TRBD1
CASSLLGGQGMRAFF
TGTGCCAGCAGTTTATTAGGCGGACAGGGGATGAGAGCTTTCTTT
>TRBJ2-1|few|TRBV27|.
CASSSVQDSSYNEQFF
TGTGCCAGCAGTTCCGTCCAGGACAGCTCCTACAATGAGCAGTTCTTC
>TRBJ1-2|.|TRBV4-1|TRBD1
CASSYDRGDYGYTF
TGCGCCAGCAGTTACGACAGGGGGGACTATGGCTACACCTTC
>TRBJ2-2|.|TRBV10-3|TRBD2
CAISNSFSGRTLRTGELFF
TGTGCCATCAGCAACTCTTTTAGCGGGAGAACTCTGAGGACCGGGGAGCTGTTTTTT
>TRBJ2-1|few|TRBV21-1|.
CASSKTSLLSYNEQFF
TGTGCCAGCAGCAAAACTAGCCTACTCTCCTACAATGAGCAGTTCTTC
>TRBJ1-4|.|TRBV6-5|.
CASSYQAGAEKLFF
TGTGCCAGCAGTTACCAGGCAGGGGCTGAAAAACTGTTTTTT
>TRBJ2-7|.|TRBV7-9|.
CASSFGQLYEQYF
TGTGCCAGCAGCTTCGGACAGCTCTACGAGCAGTACTTC
>TRBJ2-5|.|TRBV5-1|TRBD1
CASSLGGTGLETQYF
TGCGCCAGCAGCTTGGGCGGGACAGGGCTCGAGACCCAGTACTTC
>TRBJ2-5|.|TRBV15|.
CATSRAPSRETQYF
TGTGCCACCAGCAGAGCCCCTTCTAGAGAGACCCAGTACTTC
>TRBJ2-7|.|TRBV7-2|TRBD2
CASSSRTSAYEQYF
TGTGCCAGCAGCTCAAGGACTAGCGCCTACGAGCAGTACTTC
>TRBJ2-2|few|TRBV10-1|TRBD2
CAMLLTSGRATGELFF
TGCGCCATGCTACTGACTAGCGGGAGGGCCACCGGGGAGCTGTTTTTT
>TRBJ2-5|.|TRBV7-3|TRBD1
CASSKTGGLETQYF
TGTGCCAGCAGCAAAACAGGGGGGTTAGAGACCCAGTACTTC
>TRBJ2-1|.|TRBV6-4|.
CASSRELAHNEQFF
TGTGCCAGCAGCCGGGAGTTAGCCCACAATGAGCAGTTCTTC
>TRBJ2-5|.|TRBV7-3|TRBD1
CASSITADRVETQYF
TGTGCCAGCAGCATCACAGCAGACAGGGTAGAGACCCAGTACTTC
>TRBJ2-7|.|TRBV2|.
CASTTRLAWYEQYF
TGTGCCAGCACCACGAGGTTAGCCTGGTACGAGCAGTACTTC
>TRBJ2-4|once|TRBV9|.
CASSYDRNLQGDIQYF
TGTGCCAGCAGTTATGACAGAAATCTACAAGGGGACATTCAGTACTTC
>TRBJ1-6|.|TRBV30|.
CAWSVSGGLGPLHF
TGTGCCTGGAGTGTATCGGGGGGCTTAGGACCCCTCCACTTT
>TRBJ2-7|.|TRBV27|.
CASSLGWETNEQYF
TGTGCCAGCAGTTTAGGGTGGGAGACTAACGAGCAGTACTTC
>TRBJ2-1|.|TRBV7-2|.
CASSLAGGTWNEQFF
TGTGCCAGCAGCTTAGCGGGAGGTACTTGGAATGAGCAGTTCTTC
>TRBJ2-1|.|TRBV6-4|TRBD2
CASSPGLGVEQFF
TGTGCCAGCAGTCCGGGACTAGGGGTTGAGCAGTTCTTC
>TRBJ1-3|.|TRBV19|TRBD1
CASFPGGSGNTIYF
TGTGCCAGCTTTCCAGGGGGATCTGGAAACACCATATATTTT
>TRBJ2-1|.|TRBV5-4|TRBD2
CASSDGLADNEQFF
TGTGCCAGCAGCGACGGACTAGCGGACAATGAGCAGTTCTTC
>TRBJ2-7|.|TRBV13|TRBD1
CASSPGDSLISYEQYF
TGTGCCAGCAGCCCAGGGGACAGCTTAATCTCCTACGAGCAGTACTTC
>TRBJ2-3|once|TRBV3-1/TRBV3-2|.
CASSRRLGGADTQYF
TGTGCCAGCAGCCGAAGACTAGGTGGGGCCGATACGCAGTATTTT
>TRBJ2-4|.|TRBV11-3|TRBD1
CASRLGQGVGENIQYF
TGTGCCAGCAGACTCGGACAGGGGGTCGGAGAAAACATTCAGTACTTC
>TRBJ2-4|once|TRBV28|.
CASSTIFGQGTKNIQYF
TGTGCCAGCAGTACTATTTTCGGCCAGGGTACCAAAAACATTCAGTACTTC
>TRBJ1-1|.|TRBV5-4|TRBD1
CASRDRGVTEAFF
TGTGCCAGCAGGGACAGGGGGGTTACTGAAGCTTTCTTT
>TRBJ1-1|few|TRBV6-5|.
CASSYRQPNTEAFF
TGTGCCAGCAGTTACAGACAGCCGAACACTGAAGCTTTCTTT
>TRBJ1-2|.|TRBV3-1/TRBV3-2|.
CASSPLQGSYGYTF
TGTGCCAGCAGCCCTCTACAGGGATCCTATGGCTACACCTTC
>TRBJ1-2|.|TRBV9|TRBD1
CASSPRVGQNYGYTF
TGTGCCAGCAGCCCCAGGGTGGGACAGAACTATGGCTACACCTTC
>TRBJ2-7|.|TRBV11-2|TRBD2
CASRGTSGSQQYF
TGTGCCAGCAGGGGAACTAGCGGGAGTCAGCAGTACTTC
>TRBJ2-7|few|TRBV28|TRBD1
CASTKGQAYEQYF
TGTGCCAGCACCAAGGGACAGGCGTACGAGCAGTACTTC
>TRBJ2-1|.|TRBV15|TRBD1
CATSKVQGAWSYNEQFF
TGTGCCACCAGCAAGGTACAGGGGGCATGGTCCTACAATGAGCAGTTCTTC
>TRBJ2-1|.|TRBV4-2|TRBD2
CASSQDDGTSGVNEQFF
TGTGCCAGCAGCCAAGATGATGGGACTAGCGGTGTCAATGAGCAGTTCTTC
>TRBJ2-3|.|TRBV19|TRBD2
CASSISSGRAVGDTQYF
TGTGCCAGTAGTATATCAAGCGGGAGGGCCGTCGGAGATACGCAGTATTTT
>TRBJ2-7|.|TRBV7-9|.
CASSLKGYEQYF
TGTGCCAGCAGCTTAAAGGGGTACGAGCAGTACTTC
>TRBJ1-2|.|TRBV25-1|TRBD1
CASSGQGSRFGYTF
TGTGCCAGCAGTGGACAGGGGAGTAGGTTTGGCTACACCTTC
>TRBJ2-1|.|TRBV7-9|TRBD1
CASSLGQGVANEQFF
TGTGCCAGCAGCTTAGGACAGGGGGTTGCCAATGAGCAGTTCTTC
>TRBJ1-3|.|TRBV7-2|TRBD1
CASSSRQGAGNTIYF
TGTGCCAGCAGCTCGAGACAGGGGGCTGGAAACACCATATATTTT
>TRBJ2-3|.|TRBV11-3|TRBD1
CASSAQGAVADTQYF
TGTGCCAGCAGCGCTCAGGGGGCGGTTGCAGATACGCAGTATTTT
>TRBJ2-3|.|TRBV6-1|TRBD1
CASSEAPGGDSLDTQYF
TGTGCCAGCAGTGAAGCCCCCGGTGGGGACAGTTTAGATACGCAGTATTTT
>TRBJ2-3|.|TRBV4-2|.
CASSLIGSTDTQYF
TGTGCCAGCAGCCTGATCGGGAGCACAGATACGCAGTATTTT
>TRBJ2-5|.|TRBV10-3|TRBD1
CAISGGGQGMETQYF
TGTGCCATCAGTGGGGGGGGACAGGGTATGGAGACCCAGTACTTC
>TRBJ2-5|.|TRBV30|.
CAWSVRRETQYF
TGTGCCTGGAGTGTACGCCGGGAGACCCAGTACTTC
>TRBJ2-2|.|TRBV7-8|.
CASSFPPVELFF
TGTGCCAGCAGCTTCCCTCCGGTGGAGCTGTTTTTT